These 14 T cell receptor beta chains share one sample of origin, sequenced in a study of T cell responses to AZD1222 COVID-19 vaccine. Using immunoSEQ multiplex PCR, the repertoire was profiled, and TCRdb retains in-frame clones only, with some absent. The sample includes 150,000 to 200,000 clones, more than 75% of them seen just once. The sample in question was peripheral blood, obtained on day 0 of MenACWY control vaccination. The source of these receptors is an adult in good health.

The chain is built from TRBV5-1 and TRBJ1-5; D unclear. V was shortened by 0 bases and J by 0 bases, with 10 bases between the two germline ends. The CDR3 spans 16 residues. Germline V CDR1 and CDR2: SGHRS, YFSETQ. DNA of the CDR3: TGCGCCAGCAGCTTGGCCCATTCTTATAGCAATCAGCCCCAGCATTTT. Translating gives CASSLAHSYSNQPQHF.

The chain uses TRBV4-1 and TRBJ2-2, with D unclear. There are 12 residues in the CDR3. Between the trimmed V and J ends, which lost 1 base and 5 bases, there was a span of 2 bases. Germline CDR1 MGHRA, CDR2 YSYEKL. CDR3 nucleotide sequence: TGCGCCAGCAGCCAAGTAACCGGGGAGCTGTTTTTT. This gives the protein CASSQVTGELFF.

V usage is TRBV4-3 and J usage is TRBJ2-1, with 10 nucleotides matching TRBD2. The CDR3 loop spans 15 amino acids. V shed 2 bases and J 8 bases; nucleotides not matched to a gene: 6. Germline V CDR1 and CDR2: LGHNA, YSLEER. The chain's CDR3 is CASSQSGGAVDEQFF. The CDR3 region has the DNA TGCGCCAGCAGCCAAAGCGGGGGGGCTGTTGATGAGCAGTTCTTC.

The genes are TRBV18 and TRBJ1-3; D is uncertain. The V gene's germline CDR1 is KGHSH and CDR2 LQKENI. Trimming pared 0 bases from V and 0 bases from J, leaving 9 bases between. This CDR3 comprises 16 residues. CDR3 nucleotide sequence: TGTGCCAGCTCACCACCGGCAGGTTCCTCTGGAAACACCATATATTTT. It is translated as CASSPPAGSSGNTIYF.

The chain carries TRBV19 and TRBJ1-5, with D uncertain. CDR3 length: 13 residues. The V gene's germline CDR1 is LNHDA and CDR2 SQIVND (reference sequence). Trimming left V 3 bases short and J 5 bases short, with 8 bases between. This CDR3 is CASSIENHQPQHF. The CDR3, as DNA: TGTGCCAGTAGTATTGAGAATCATCAGCCCCAGCATTTT.

This clone was detected only once. Written as DNA, the CDR3 is TGCGCCAGCAGCTTGGGGCACCTGGGGGACTATGGCTACACCTTC. It codes for CASSLGHLGDYGYTF. V is TRBV5-1 and J is TRBJ1-2; D perhaps matches TRBD1 (5 bases). The CDR3 has 15 residues. Trimming removed 0 bases from V and 3 bases from J, with 12 bases in between. CDR1 SGHRS and CDR2 YFSETQ come from the germline V gene.

The chain uses TRBV27 and TRBJ2-1; a weak D match, TRBD2 (7 bases). With 7 bases removed from V and 4 bases from J, the gap between germline ends came to 17 bases. The CDR3 loop spans 15 amino acids. Germline V gene sequence: CDR1 MNHEY, CDR2 SMNVEV (reference sequence). The CDR3: CASTERDTRYNEQFF. The CDR3 DNA reads TGTGCCAGCACCGAGCGGGACACACGGTACAATGAGCAGTTCTTC.

V and J are TRBV4-2 and TRBJ1-6; 10 nucleotides match TRBD1. Looked up from germline, CDR1 is LGHNA and CDR2 is YNFKEQ. CDR3 size: 18 residues. The ends lost 4 bases at V and 7 bases at J; junction bases unmatched: 13. As DNA, the CDR3 is TGTGCCAGCAGCCCCGGCGGGACAGGGGCCCGCGGGAATTCACCCCTCCACTTT. Translation gives CASSPGGTGARGNSPLHF.

This clone was seen just once. The chain combines TRBV15 with TRBJ1-2; D gene uncertain. Trimming removed 0 bases at V and 6 bases at J, with 14 bases between. CDR1 and CDR2 (germline): LNHNV, YYDKDF (reference sequence). The CDR3 runs 15 residues. The CDR3 sequence is CATSRDSPGGHGYTF. In DNA, the CDR3 is TGTGCCACCAGCAGAGACTCGCCAGGAGGCCATGGCTACACCTTC.

V usage is TRBV2 and J usage is TRBJ2-7; TRBD1 might be the D (6 bases). V was trimmed by 3 bases and J by 4 bases, leaving 7 bases between them. The CDR3 contains 12 residues. The germline V gene encodes CDR1 SNHLY and CDR2 FYNNEI. The CDR3 reads CASSDTGYEQYF. For the CDR3, the DNA is TGTGCCAGCAGTGATACAGGGTACGAGCAGTACTTC.

This clone came up once. The chain employs TRBV3-1 (or the pseudogene TRBV3-2) and TRBJ2-7; D is perhaps TRBD2 (6 bases). This CDR3 is built from 15 residues. Between the trimmed V and J ends, which lost 1 base and 5 bases, there was a span of 15 bases. CDR1 and CDR2 from the germline V gene are LGHDT and YNNKEL (reference sequence). CDR3 in amino acids: CASSQGGVVPDEQYF. CDR3 in DNA: TGTGCCAGCAGCCAAGGGGGGGTAGTCCCAGACGAGCAGTACTTC.

This chain connects TRBV12-3 or TRBV12-4 to TRBJ1-3; no reliable D call. V was trimmed by 1 base and J by 6 bases, leaving 7 bases between them. The CDR3 runs to 13 residues. The CDR3 region has the DNA TGTGCCAGCAGTTTAGTTGTGGAAAACACCATATATTTT. Translation gives CASSLVVENTIYF.

The CDR3 is CASSETGGEKLFF. The CDR3 region has the DNA TGTGCCAGCAGCGAGACAGGCGGGGAAAAACTGTTTTTT. V usage is TRBV12-3 or TRBV12-4 and J usage is TRBJ1-4, with D tentatively TRBD1 (6 bases). V was cut by 6 bases and J by 8 bases, with 13 bases left in between. CDR3 length: 13 residues.

This sequence joins TRBV6-4 and TRBJ2-1; 11 bases are shared with TRBD2. From germline, CDR1 is MRHNA and CDR2 SNTAGT. The CDR3 runs to 15 residues. Trimming cost V 2 bases and J 9 bases; bases outside gene matches: 6. CDR3 nucleotide sequence: TGTGCCAGCAGTGACGGGCTAGCGGGAGGTGGTGAGCAGTTCTTC. It encodes CASSDGLAGGGEQFF.